Listed below are T cell receptor beta chains from one sample, sequenced in a study of PD-L1 blockade in urothelial cancer. The data were produced by immunoSEQ multiplex PCR, yet TCRdb's version contains in-frame clones alone and is incomplete. The repertoire includes roughly 87,000 clones, roughly nine tenths of them detected once, and 0.85% to 1% sits in the top ten. This specimen was PBMCs, taken around atezolizumab (anti-PD-L1) treatment. The receptors were gathered from a woman over 75 with urothelial cancer. Each CDR3 is given with its conserved first and last residue. D genes are given only for firm matches. Some rows mark clone size as missing; the rest say once, few, many or name a class of expanded clone.

>-|TRBV11-2|TRBJ1-2|-
CASSFDRHHTF
TGTGCCAGCAGCTTCGACAGGCACCACACCTTC
>TRBD2|TRBV5-1|TRBJ2-3|-
CASSPRTSGRTDTQYF
TGCGCCAGCAGCCCTCGGACTAGCGGGAGAACAGATACGCAGTATTTT
>-|TRBV7-3|TRBJ1-1|-
CASSREGGRNTEAFF
TGTGCCAGCAGTCGAGAGGGGGGGCGGAACACTGAAGCTTTCTTT
>-|TRBV11-2|TRBJ2-1|few
CASSLGTAGNEQFF
TGTGCCAGCAGCTTAGGTACCGCGGGGAATGAGCAGTTCTTC
>-|TRBV2|TRBJ1-2|-
CASRLTESYGYTF
TGTGCCAGCAGACTCACAGAAAGCTATGGCTACACCTTC
>-|TRBV28|TRBJ1-2|-
CASSSFRQATANYGYTF
TGTGCCAGCAGTTCGTTCCGACAGGCGACAGCTAACTATGGCTACACCTTC
>-|TRBV5-4|TRBJ1-1|once
CASSLAGPNTEAFF
TGTGCCAGCAGCTTGGCTGGGCCGAACACTGAAGCTTTCTTT
>TRBD1|TRBV7-3|TRBJ2-5|-
CASSLQGAVETQYF
TGTGCCAGCAGCCTCCAGGGGGCTGTGGAGACCCAGTACTTC
>TRBD1|TRBV7-9|TRBJ2-3|-
CASSNRDRGHTDTQYF
TGTGCCAGCAGCAACCGGGACAGGGGGCACACAGATACGCAGTATTTT
>-|TRBV9|TRBJ2-5|-
CASSVSQQETQYF
TGTGCCAGCAGCGTATCCCAGCAAGAGACCCAGTACTTC
>-|TRBV19|TRBJ2-7|-
CASSIPNYEQYF
TGTGCCAGTAGTATTCCTAACTACGAGCAGTACTTC
>TRBD1|TRBV10-2|TRBJ1-5|-
CASSRTGEGDQPQHF
TGCGCCAGCAGCCGGACAGGGGAGGGGGATCAGCCCCAGCATTTT
>TRBD2|TRBV30|TRBJ2-1|-
CATKRAGVPYNEQFF
TGTGCCACCAAAAGAGCGGGGGTCCCTTACAATGAGCAGTTCTTC
>-|TRBV5-4|TRBJ2-7|-
CASSLDGYEQYF
TGTGCCAGCAGCTTGGACGGGTACGAGCAGTACTTC
>-|TRBV20-1|TRBJ1-4|once
CSAGGGEKLFF
TGCAGTGCGGGGGGTGGAGAAAAACTGTTTTTT
>-|TRBV6-1|TRBJ1-1|-
CASTRSENTEAFF
TGTGCCAGCACGAGGTCGGAGAACACTGAAGCTTTCTTT
>TRBD1|TRBV10-3|TRBJ2-2|-
CAIPNTPDRGPNTGELFF
TGTGCCATCCCAAACACACCGGACAGGGGGCCGAACACCGGGGAGCTGTTTTTT
>TRBD1|TRBV7-3|TRBJ2-5|-
CASSLRDSRQETQYF
TGTGCCAGCAGCTTAAGGGACAGCCGCCAAGAGACCCAGTACTTC
>TRBD2|TRBV9|TRBJ2-5|-
CASSPLADGETQYF
TGTGCCAGCAGCCCACTAGCGGATGGGGAGACCCAGTACTTC
>TRBD1|TRBV5-1|TRBJ1-1|-
CASSLPTGGYNTEAFF
TGCGCCAGCAGCTTACCGACAGGGGGCTACAACACTGAAGCTTTCTTT
>-|TRBV11-1|TRBJ2-5|-
CASSFSASVETQYF
TGTGCCAGCAGCTTTTCGGCTAGTGTGGAGACCCAGTACTTC
>TRBD1|TRBV19|TRBJ1-2|few
CAVYRGFYYGYTF
TGTGCCGTTTACAGGGGGTTTTACTATGGCTACACCTTC
>TRBD2|TRBV29-1|TRBJ2-7|-
CSVELWPSGRGYEQYF
TGCAGCGTTGAACTATGGCCTAGCGGGAGAGGGTACGAGCAGTACTTC
>-|TRBV7-9|TRBJ1-2|-
CASSLAGVVSGYTF
TGTGCCAGCAGCTTAGCCGGTGTCGTAAGTGGCTACACCTTC
>-|TRBV2|TRBJ2-3|-
CASSDSAGRTDTQYF
TGTGCCAGCAGCGATTCAGCGGGCCGCACAGATACGCAGTATTTT
>-|TRBV25-1|TRBJ1-5|-
CASSEEQGLNQPQHF
TGTGCCAGCAGTGAAGAACAGGGCCTCAATCAGCCCCAGCATTTT
>-|TRBV2|TRBJ2-3|-
CASRERGDTQYF
TGTGCCAGCAGGGAGCGCGGAGATACGCAGTATTTT
>TRBD1|TRBV6-6|TRBJ2-7|-
CASSSGQGMGEQYF
TGTGCCAGCAGTTCGGGACAGGGGATGGGCGAGCAGTACTTC
>-|TRBV5-1|TRBJ1-2|-
CASSLAGEIRVGGYTF
TGCGCCAGCAGCTTGGCCGGGGAGATCCGCGTAGGAGGCTACACCTTC
>-|TRBV11-3|TRBJ1-1|-
CASSSTGTEAFF
TGTGCCAGCAGCTCCACGGGCACTGAAGCTTTCTTT
>TRBD1|TRBV19|TRBJ1-5|-
CASSTTGYEQPQHF
TGTGCCAGTAGTACGACAGGGTATGAACAGCCCCAGCATTTT
>TRBD1|TRBV7-2|TRBJ2-7|few
CASSKDRGLYEQYF
TGTGCCAGCAGCAAGGACAGGGGGCTCTACGAGCAGTACTTC
>TRBD2|TRBV28|TRBJ2-2|-
CASSSSGRANTGELFF
TGTGCCAGCAGTTCCTCGGGGAGGGCGAACACCGGGGAGCTGTTTTTT
>-|TRBV12-5|TRBJ2-7|-
CASGLGIQGEQYF
TGTGCTAGTGGTTTGGGGATTCAGGGGGAGCAGTACTTC
>TRBD1|TRBV2|TRBJ2-1|-
CASSVQGGAANEQFF
TGTGCCAGCAGTGTTCAAGGGGGCGCAGCCAATGAGCAGTTCTTC
>TRBD1|TRBV19|TRBJ1-2|-
CASSPTGADGYTF
TGTGCCAGTAGTCCAACAGGGGCCGATGGCTACACCTTC
>TRBD2|TRBV9|TRBJ2-1|-
CASSATSGQSSYNEQFF
TGTGCCAGCAGCGCCACTAGCGGGCAAAGCTCCTACAATGAGCAGTTCTTC
>-|TRBV19|TRBJ1-4|-
CASSIDPATPTVGEKLFF
TGTGCCAGTAGTATAGATCCGGCGACACCAACGGTGGGTGAAAAACTGTTTTTT
>-|TRBV20-1|TRBJ1-1|-
CSAPTGSAAFF
TGCAGTGCCCCGACAGGTTCTGCGGCTTTCTTT
>-|TRBV5-6|TRBJ2-2|-
CASSLTGPLGELFF
TGTGCCAGCAGCTTGACAGGGCCCCTCGGGGAGCTGTTTTTT
>-|TRBV6-1|TRBJ2-1|-
CASSFRDTNEQFF
TGTGCCAGCAGCTTCCGGGACACCAATGAGCAGTTCTTC
>TRBD2|TRBV4-2|TRBJ2-3|-
CASSQETSGTTDTQYF
TGTGCCAGCAGCCAAGAGACTAGCGGGACCACAGATACGCAGTATTTT
>-|TRBV4-2|TRBJ1-1|once
CASSQGAGINTEAFF
TGTGCCAGCAGCCAAGGGGCGGGGATAAACACTGAAGCTTTCTTT
>-|TRBV21-1|TRBJ2-2|-
CASSKGPSGSTGELFF
TGTGCCAGCAGCAAAGGCCCCTCGGGATCCACCGGGGAGCTGTTTTTT
>-|TRBV5-4|TRBJ2-1|-
CASSGEAYNEQFF
TGTGCCAGCAGCGGAGAGGCCTACAATGAGCAGTTCTTC
>-|TRBV19|TRBJ2-2|-
CASILTGSNTGELFF
TGTGCCAGTATCCTGACTGGGTCGAACACCGGGGAGCTGTTTTTT
>-|TRBV28|TRBJ2-6|once
CASSSTGFPFGANVLTF
TGTGCCAGCAGTTCCACAGGGTTCCCCTTTGGGGCCAACGTCCTGACTTTC
>-|TRBV4-1|TRBJ1-5|-
CAVAVKGVLAQHF
TGCGCAGTTGCGGTTAAAGGGGTCTTGGCCCAGCATTTT
>TRBD2|TRBV28|TRBJ2-7|-
CASRPRGRTSGRVYEQYF
TGTGCCAGCAGACCTAGGGGGAGGACTAGCGGGAGGGTATACGAGCAGTACTTC
>-|TRBV30|TRBJ1-2|-
CAWKYQGRATANYGYTF
TGTGCCTGGAAGTACCAGGGCCGGGCCACAGCTAACTATGGCTACACCTTC
>-|TRBV19|TRBJ1-4|-
CASSLGGQVEKLFF
TGTGCCAGTAGTCTCGGTGGGCAGGTTGAAAAACTGTTTTTT
>TRBD2|TRBV4-1|TRBJ2-7|once
CASSQDEGLAGGEQYF
TGCGCCAGCAGCCAAGATGAGGGACTAGCGGGAGGCGAGCAGTACTTC
>-|TRBV6-6|TRBJ2-3|-
CASSYPGTTDTQYF
TGTGCCAGCAGTTACCCAGGAACCACAGATACGCAGTATTTT
>TRBD1|TRBV30|TRBJ1-3|-
CAWSEDRGLENTIYF
TGTGCCTGGAGCGAGGACAGGGGGTTAGAAAACACCATATATTTT